This is a list of T cell receptor beta chains from one sample in a study of T-cell reconstitution after alpha-beta-depleted transplantation in children. TCRdb passed the PCR reads through MiXCR, listing each CDR3 protein once. This table holds roughly 160,000 distinct CDR3 sequences, over 8.5% found once. The sequencing used PBMCs, collected before TCRalphabeta/CD19-depleted stem cell transplant. These receptors were obtained from a boy between 2 and 10 years old with acute myeloid leukemia, due to receive a stem cell transplant. The conserved cysteine and the conserved F or W are not part of the CDR3 here.

v_call: TRBV15; cdr3_length: 14; cdr3_aa: ATSRGRQDGDYGYT
v_call: TRBV7-8; cdr3_length: 14; cdr3_aa: ASSPSRGSSYNEQF
v_call: TRBV10-3; cdr3_length: 13; cdr3_aa: AISDGLAGADTQY
v_call: TRBV5-1; cdr3_length: 14; cdr3_aa: ASSYGTGPLNTEAF
v_call: TRBV10-3; cdr3_length: 15; cdr3_aa: AISESGAAKATDTQY
v_call: TRBV20-1; cdr3_length: 13; cdr3_aa: SARPAGATHNEQF
v_call: TRBV3-1; cdr3_length: 13; cdr3_aa: ASTCQTSGTYEQY
v_call: TRBV7-3; cdr3_length: 11; cdr3_aa: ASSTSLADTQY
v_call: TRBV11-2; cdr3_length: 11; cdr3_aa: ASSLVTGTEAF
v_call: TRBV20-1; cdr3_length: 11; cdr3_aa: SARKRYTGELF
v_call: TRBV7-3; cdr3_length: 15; cdr3_aa: ASSPGEGFGNTGELF
v_call: TRBV28; cdr3_length: 14; cdr3_aa: ASSSILDRGDYEQY
v_call: TRBV5-6; cdr3_length: 15; cdr3_aa: ASSSGGFRIAKNIQY
v_call: TRBV6-2/TRBV6-3; cdr3_length: 10; cdr3_aa: ASSYSARALH
v_call: TRBV20-1; cdr3_length: 10; cdr3_aa: SARGDVNEQF
v_call: TRBV2; cdr3_length: 12; cdr3_aa: ASTPGNSIHPQH
v_call: TRBV10-3; cdr3_length: 10; cdr3_aa: AISELAREQY